Shown below are 23 T cell receptor beta chains from a single sample sequenced in a study of T-cell memory formation after mild COVID-19. In TCRdb, the 5' RACE reads were re-called with MiXCR into one record per CDR3 protein. The sample contains about 260,000 distinct CDR3 sequences, 8.2% of which appear only once. What was sequenced was PBMCs or a T cell subset sorted from them (not recorded which). Source of these receptors: a man aged 18 to 30 who had mild COVID-19 (a few samples of this study predate the infection). Cell type and time point are not known.

V gene TRBV9 combines with J gene TRBJ2-7; D gene uncertain. CDR3 length: 13 amino acids. Trimming removed 3 bases at V and 0 bases at J, with 7 bases between. Germline loops: CDR1 SGDLS, CDR2 YYNGEE. This chain's CDR3 is CASSEAASYEQYF. DNA of the CDR3: TGTGCCAGCAGCGAGGCAGCCTCCTACGAGCAGTACTTC.

In this sample, this clonotype turned up a few times. The chain uses TRBV5-1 and TRBJ2-6; D unresolved. This CDR3 has 16 amino acids. Germline V lookup: CDR1 SGHRS, CDR2 YFSETQ. The V end lost 7 bases, the J end lost 4 bases, and 18 bases lay between the germline ends. CDR3 loop: CASRPPVAEGANVLTF. The DNA for the CDR3 is TGCGCCAGCCGCCCCCCCGTCGCGGAAGGGGCCAACGTCCTGACTTTC. Supplemented by reference TRBV5-1 and TRBJ2-6, the full variable domain reads KAGVTQTPRYLIKTRGQQVTLSCSPISGHRSVSWYQQTPGQGLQFLFEYFSETQRNKGNFPGRFSGRQFSNSRSEMNVSTLELGDSALYLCASRPPVAEGANVLTFGAGSRLTVL.

This clonotype has at least ten counts. The CDR3 protein is CAITKDREETQYF. DNA for the CDR3: TGTGCCATCACGAAAGACAGAGAAGAGACCCAGTACTTC. The V gene is TRBV10-3, the J gene TRBJ2-5; a weak D match, TRBD1 (5 bases). The CDR3 is 13 residues long. CDR1 is ENHRY and CDR2 is SYGVKD in the germline V gene. V dropped 7 bases and J dropped 3 bases, with 12 bases sitting between them.

The chain's CDR3 is CASSLLPPGELFF. DNA of the CDR3: TGTGCCAGCAGTTTATTACCCCCCGGGGAGCTGTTTTTT. The chain links TRBV28 to TRBJ2-2; D gene ambiguous. Trimming removed 1 base from V and 6 bases from J, with 6 bases in between. The CDR3 covers 13 residues. Germline V gene data show CDR1 as MDHEN and CDR2 as SYDVKM.

The genes are TRBV7-9 and TRBJ2-6, with 12 nucleotides matching TRBD2. The CDR3 sequence is 19 residues long. The germline CDR1 and CDR2 sequences are SEHNR and FQNEAQ (reference sequence). The trim removed 0 bases at V and 4 bases at J, leaving 7 bases unmatched. The CDR3 region has the DNA TGTGCCAGCAGCTTAGCGCTAACTAGCGGGGGGAAAGGGGCCAACGTCCTGACTTTC. This encodes CASSLALTSGGKGANVLTF.

The chain carries TRBV29-1 and TRBJ2-5; D not resolved. The CDR3 has 11 amino acids. The V and J ends lost 7 bases and 3 bases respectively, with 9 bases between them. From germline, CDR1 is SQVTM and CDR2 ANQGSEA. CDR3 protein: CSARMKETQYF. As DNA, the CDR3 is TGCAGCGCCCGGATGAAAGAGACCCAGTACTTC.

The chain is built from TRBV3-1 and TRBJ2-1, with 7 bases matching TRBD1. J was trimmed by 6 bases and V by 0 bases; bases with no gene match: 8. CDR3 size: 16 residues. Germline V gives CDR1 LGHDT, CDR2 YNNKEL (reference sequence). Here the CDR3 reads CASSQDPQGSGNEQFF. CDR3 DNA: TGTGCCAGCAGCCAAGATCCACAGGGGTCGGGCAATGAGCAGTTCTTC.

This clonotype was observed many times. The chain uses TRBV10-3 and TRBJ1-2; 8 bases fit TRBD1. V was pared by 4 bases and J by 4 bases, with 8 bases of the junction left unmatched. Germline V gives CDR1 ENHRY, CDR2 SYGVKD. CDR3 size: 15 residues. This CDR3 reads CAISVLAGQGYGYTF. In DNA, the CDR3 is TGTGCCATCAGTGTTCTTGCAGGACAGGGCTATGGCTACACCTTC.

The J gene is TRBJ1-5, the V gene TRBV7-8, with D hard to call. Germline assignment: CDR1 SGHVS and CDR2 FQNEAQ. The CDR3 is 15 amino acids. Trimming shortened V by 5 bases and J by 6 bases, and 17 bases separated the two germline ends. The CDR3 loop is CASSKTEGITQPQHF. For the CDR3, the DNA is TGTGCCAGCAGCAAAACCGAGGGTATCACTCAGCCCCAGCATTTT.

This clonotype has just a few counts. The V call is TRBV12-3 or TRBV12-4, the J call TRBJ1-1; D gene unclear. The CDR3 is 11 amino acids. Between the trimmed V and J ends, which lost 5 bases and 11 bases, there was a span of 12 bases. The CDR3 nucleotides are TGTGCCAGCAGTCCCAATGATGGGGCTTTCTTT. Its translation is CASSPNDGAFF.

This chain joins TRBV19 and TRBJ1-2; 11 bases are shared with TRBD1. The CDR3 is 16 residues long. With V trimmed by 3 bases and J by 7 bases, 10 bases remained unmatched. Per the germline V gene, CDR1 is LNHDA and CDR2 is SQIVND (reference sequence). CDR3 DNA sequence: TGTGCCAGTAGTATTCTCGACGGACAGGGGGCTCGTGGCTACACCTTC. Its protein is CASSILDGQGARGYTF.

This clonotype was picked up many times. Written as DNA, the CDR3 is TGCAGTGCTAGTCCGCGGGCCAATGGCTACACCTTC. It encodes CSASPRANGYTF. The V call is TRBV20-1, the J call TRBJ1-2; no firm D call. V gave up 3 bases and J gave up 6 bases, with 11 bases separating them. Germline loops: CDR1 DFQATT, CDR2 SNEGSKA (reference sequence). The CDR3 runs to 12 residues.

V is TRBV20-1 and J is TRBJ1-2; no clear D gene. Trimming stripped 5 bases from V and 4 bases from J, with 11 bases between. The CDR3 totals 12 residues. Germline loops: CDR1 DFQATT, CDR2 SNEGSKA (reference sequence). The CDR3 loop is CSAGPTSYGYTF. The CDR3 coding sequence is TGCAGTGCTGGACCGACTTCCTATGGCTACACCTTC.

This clonotype showed up just a few times. V usage is TRBV7-8 and J usage is TRBJ1-2; D is perhaps TRBD1 (6 bases). V was shortened by 3 bases and J by 4 bases, with 12 bases between the two germline ends. Germline assignment: CDR1 SGHVS and CDR2 FQNEAQ. This CDR3 region has 14 residues. This CDR3 reads CASSFLGGGYGYTF. The DNA for the CDR3 is TGTGCCAGCAGCTTTCTCGGGGGCGGCTATGGCTACACCTTC.

The chain recombines TRBV6-2 or TRBV6-3 with TRBJ2-7, with D perhaps matching TRBD1 (5 bases). Trimming stripped 7 bases from V and 5 bases from J, with 12 bases between. The CDR3 has 12 amino acids. Germline lookup yields CDR1 MNHEY and CDR2 SVGEGT. The CDR3 loop reads CASTRKGNEQYF. The CDR3 DNA reads as TGTGCCAGCACTCGGAAGGGGAACGAGCAGTACTTC.

The table lists this clonotype with many counts. This rearrangement joins TRBV6-5 to TRBJ2-7; D perhaps matches TRBD1 (5 bases). The ends were cut back, 5 bases at V and 3 bases at J, with 14 bases in the middle. The germline V gene has CDR1 MNHEY and CDR2 SVGAGI. There are 14 residues in the CDR3. Here the CDR3 DNA reads TGTGCCAGCAGTCCCTCAGGGAAGGGCTACGAGCAGTACTTC. Translated, it gives CASSPSGKGYEQYF.

This clonotype has just a few counts. The chain recombines TRBV6-1 with TRBJ1-6, with D perhaps matching TRBD1 (6 bases). The CDR3 length is 14 residues. V was shortened by 3 bases and J by 5 bases, with 8 bases between the two germline ends. Germline V lookup: CDR1 MNHNS, CDR2 SASEGT. This chain's CDR3 is CASSDRGNNSPLHF. The DNA for the CDR3 is TGTGCCAGCAGTGACAGGGGAAATAATTCACCCCTCCACTTT.

This clonotype has only a few counts. V gene TRBV29-1 combines with J gene TRBJ2-7, with TRBD1 matching over 7 bases. The germline CDR1 and CDR2 sequences are SQVTM and ANQGSEA. J lost 2 bases, V lost 4 bases, and 8 bases had no gene match. CDR3 length: 14 residues. CDR3 DNA sequence: TGCAGCGTTGGGCCCGGGACAGCTACCTACGAGCAGTACTTC. Protein: CSVGPGTATYEQYF.

This sequence joins TRBV10-3 and TRBJ1-1; D is ambiguous. The germline V and J ends were trimmed by 0 bases and 1 base, with 6 bases remaining between them. The V gene's germline CDR1 is ENHRY and CDR2 SYGVKD. The length of the CDR3 is 14 residues. CDR3 region: CAISESTGNTEAFF. In DNA, the CDR3 is TGTGCCATCAGTGAGTCGACGGGGAACACTGAAGCTTTCTTT.

The chain's CDR3 is CASSQSTGGSGYTF. The CDR3 DNA is TGTGCCAGCAGCCAGTCGACGGGGGGGTCTGGCTACACCTTC. J is TRBJ1-2 and V is TRBV14, with D maybe TRBD1 (5 bases). V lost 3 bases and J 7 bases, leaving 15 bases between the germline ends. CDR1 SGHDN and CDR2 FVKESK come from the germline V gene. The CDR3 spans 14 residues.

The chain recombines TRBV7-2 with TRBJ2-1; a possible D gene is TRBD2 (6 bases). V shed 2 bases and J shed 0 bases, with 11 bases lying between them. Looked up from germline, CDR1 is SGHTA and CDR2 is FQGNSA. The CDR3 consists of 16 residues. Here the CDR3 reads CASSLKAGPSYNEQFF. The CDR3 DNA sequence: TGTGCCAGCAGCTTAAAGGCGGGGCCCTCCTACAATGAGCAGTTCTTC.

This clonotype was counted ten times or more. The genes are TRBV14 and TRBJ1-1, with a weak D call TRBD1 (5 bases). Between the trimmed V and J ends, which lost 4 bases and 0 bases, there was a span of 9 bases. Germline V gives CDR1 SGHDN, CDR2 FVKESK. The CDR3 has 14 amino acids. The chain's CDR3 is CASSPRGVNTEAFF. For the CDR3, the DNA is TGTGCCAGCAGCCCAAGAGGGGTGAACACTGAAGCTTTCTTT.

This clonotype showed up many times. The chain recombines TRBV3-1 with TRBJ2-7, with 8 bases identical to TRBD1. This CDR3 is 15 amino acids long. V trimming: 3 bases; J trimming: 7 bases; junction bases outside the gene matches: 11. Germline assignment: CDR1 LGHDT and CDR2 YNNKEL (reference sequence). The CDR3 here is CASSHGQGRLVEQYV. For the CDR3, the DNA is TGTGCCAGCAGCCACGGACAGGGAAGGCTTGTTGAGCAGTACGTC.